The subject of this entry is one T cell receptor (beta chain). The identical CDR3 is also encoded by other nucleotide sequences in the sample. After removal of 1 base from V and 2 bases from J, the junction contained 12 bases not matched to a gene. The CDR3 runs to 18 residues. Germline lookup yields CDR1 SEHNR and CDR2 FQNEAQ (reference sequence). Sequenced by immunoSEQ multiplex PCR; TCRdb stores in-frame clones only, minus some. This table holds more than 550,000 clones, approximately 83% found once. The data belong to a study of shared T cell receptors in the human thymus. The data were also submitted as part of a second study, on human thymus T cells. From that second work: Resections obtained during corrective heart surgery supplied the thymus tissue. There appeared to be biased usage of V and J genes in thymic and blood repertoires.

Input material: thymocytes. The source is a girl under three years old with a congenital heart defect. The chain is built from TRBV7-9 and TRBJ2-7; 9 nucleotides agree with TRBD1. CDR3 DNA: TGTGCCAGCAGCTTAGTGAGTTATCTGGGACAGGGTGCCTACGAGCAGTACTTC. Its translation is CASSLVSYLGQGAYEQYF.